The clone carrying this TCR beta chain appeared a single time. This sample is part of a study of T cell changes during pregnancy in multiple sclerosis. From germline, CDR1 is SNHLY and CDR2 FYNNEI. Trimming removed 4 bases from V and 2 bases from J, with 17 bases in between. The CDR3 extends over 16 amino acids. Measured with immunoSEQ multiplex PCR; TCRdb has only the in-frame clones, and not every one. The table has 28,000 or so clones, around nine tenths seen once; the top ten hold 8.3%. The sequence came from a female donor with multiple sclerosis, enrolled in a pregnancy study. The chain is built from TRBV2 and TRBJ1-2; perhaps TRBD1 as D (5 bases). Material: CD8+ T cells from peripheral blood mononuclear cells, obtained in the second trimester of pregnancy. DNA for the CDR3: TGTGCCAGCAGTGCCACTTCGTGGGGGGACAACTATGGCTACACCTTC. It specifies CASSATSWGDNYGYTF.